The 4 T cell receptor beta chains below all came from one sample that was sequenced in a study of PD-1 blockade in classical Hodgkin lymphoma. Time point here: cycle 4 day 1 (C4D1), after five to seven weeks of nivolumab. All trial patients relapsed after autologous stem cell transplantation. Data came from immunoSEQ multiplex PCR; TCRdb stores just in-frame clones and leaves some out. The table lists fewer than 35,000 clones, around 81% of them singletons, with about 15% in the top ten. The sequencing here drew on peripheral blood mononuclear cells (PBMCs), taken before the fourth cycle of nivolumab. The receptors derive from a human donor with classical Hodgkin lymphoma.

The chain's CDR3 is CASSLVLDLHSYEQYF. Written as DNA, the CDR3 is TGTGCCAGCAGCTTAGTCCTGGATTTGCACTCCTACGAGCAGTACTTC. This chain joins TRBV11-2 and TRBJ2-7, with D unclear. This CDR3 region has 16 residues. Trimming shortened V by 1 base and J by 0 bases, and 13 bases separated the two germline ends. Looked up from germline, CDR1 is SGHAT and CDR2 is FQNNGV. Full variable domain (outside the CDR3, taken from reference TRBV11-2 and TRBJ2-7): EAGVAQSPRYKIIEKRQSVAFWCNPISGHATLYWYQQILGQGPKLLIQFQNNGVVDDSQLPKDRFSAERLKGVDSTLKIQPAKLEDSAVYLCASSLVLDLHSYEQYFGPGTRLTVT.

V is TRBV6-1 and J is TRBJ2-5; 7 bases are a match to TRBD1. CDR3 length equals 20 residues. Losses at the gene ends were 3 bases for V and 2 bases for J; bases not matched to a gene: 21. Germline CDR1 is MNHNS and CDR2 is SASEGT. CDR3 loop: CASSDPDGLMVDRLQETQYF. The DNA for the CDR3 is TGTGCCAGCAGTGACCCCGATGGTCTTATGGTGGACAGGCTACAAGAGACCCAGTACTTC.

This chain connects TRBV6-5 to TRBJ1-5; tentatively, D is TRBD1 (5 bases). Per the germline V gene, CDR1 is MNHEY and CDR2 is SVGAGI. The CDR3 contains 14 residues. The germline V and J ends were trimmed by 5 bases and 0 bases, with 8 bases remaining between them. CDR3 protein: CASSPTGSNQPQHF. The CDR3 DNA follows: TGTGCCAGCAGTCCAACAGGTAGCAATCAGCCCCAGCATTTT.

As DNA, the CDR3 is TGTGCCAGCAGTTTACGGGGGAGTAGGGAAAAACTGTTTTTT. It yields the protein CASSLRGSREKLFF. The V and J genes are TRBV28 and TRBJ1-4; D possibly corresponds to TRBD1 (5 bases). Trimming shortened V by 2 bases and J by 8 bases, and 12 bases separated the two germline ends. The CDR3 has 14 amino acids. In germline, CDR1 is MDHEN, CDR2 SYDVKM.